The rows below give T cell receptor beta chains drawn from one sample of a study of CD8 T cells in Susac syndrome. TCRdb reprocessed the immunoSEQ multiplex PCR reads with MiXCR, giving one entry per CDR3 protein. The profile shows 130,000 to 150,000 distinct CDR3 sequences, about 93% of them singletons. Sample: CD8+ T cells from PBMCs. These receptors were collected from a human donor in good health. CDR3s include the opening cysteine and the closing phenylalanine or tryptophan. A D gene is named only where the DNA matches it firmly. Clone size is stated in some rows and not others, as once, few, many or a class when expanded.

CDR3 DNA	CDR3 protein	clone size	V gene	D gene	J gene
TGTGCCAGCAGCCGGGGGACAGGCAATGAGCAGTTCTTC	CASSRGTGNEQFF	-	TRBV7-3	TRBD1	TRBJ2-1
TGCAGTGCCAGCGGTACTGATTGGGTAGCGGGAGCCGAGTACCCAGATACGCAGTATTTT	CSASGTDWVAGAEYPDTQYF	-	TRBV20-1	TRBD2	TRBJ2-3
TGCAGTGCTCATGGGACAGTCGGGGACACTGAAGCTTTCTTT	CSAHGTVGDTEAFF	-	TRBV20-1	TRBD1	TRBJ1-1
TGTGCCAGCAGCTTAGAAGCGGGAGGTGATGGCACAGATACGCAGTATTTT	CASSLEAGGDGTDTQYF	-	TRBV7-8	TRBD2	TRBJ2-3
TGCAGCGCATTAGAGGCGGTCGGGAAGAGGAGGCACACCGGGGAGCTGTTTTTT	CSALEAVGKRRHTGELFF	-	TRBV29-1	-	TRBJ2-2
TGCAGTGCTCCCGGGACAGGGGTGCAGCCCCAGCATTTT	CSAPGTGVQPQHF	once	TRBV20-1	TRBD1	TRBJ1-5
TGTGCCTGGAGTGGCCGGGACAGGGGGCGTCGTTTGGGCTACGAGCAGTACTTC	CAWSGRDRGRRLGYEQYF	once	TRBV30	TRBD1	TRBJ2-7
TGTGCCAGCAGCGCTGGACTGGATACGCAGTATTTT	CASSAGLDTQYF	-	TRBV25-1	-	TRBJ2-3
TGTGCCAGCAGGTCCTATGGGGACACTGAAGCTTTCTTT	CASRSYGDTEAFF	-	TRBV12-3/TRBV12-4	-	TRBJ1-1
TGCAGTGCTAGAGGGGTGACTACGAACAATGAGCAGTTCTTC	CSARGVTTNNEQFF	-	TRBV20-1	-	TRBJ2-1
TGTGCCAGCAGTTCCTCTAGGAACGAGCAGTACTTC	CASSSSRNEQYF	-	TRBV27	-	TRBJ2-7
TGTGCCAGCAGCTTAGTCGGGGCTTACAATGAGCAGTTCTTC	CASSLVGAYNEQFF	-	TRBV13	-	TRBJ2-1
TGTGCCAGCAGACCCGGGACCTTCTACTACGAGCAGTACTTC	CASRPGTFYYEQYF	-	TRBV27	-	TRBJ2-7
TGTGCCAGCAGCTTTTTAATCCACACCTTC	CASSFLIHTF	-	TRBV7-9	-	TRBJ1-2
TGTGCCAGCAGTTTACGGACGGCTAACACTGAAGCTTTCTTT	CASSLRTANTEAFF	few	TRBV27	-	TRBJ1-1
TGTGCCAGCAGCCATCGCCTACCTCCCGGGACAGGGGGCTACGAGCAGTACTTC	CASSHRLPPGTGGYEQYF	-	TRBV3-1	TRBD1	TRBJ2-7
TGTGCCAGCAGCATGACATACGAGCAGTACTTC	CASSMTYEQYF	-	TRBV7-9	-	TRBJ2-7
TGTGCCAGCAGTTCACAGGGGTACACTGAAGCTTTCTTT	CASSSQGYTEAFF	-	TRBV12-3/TRBV12-4	TRBD1	TRBJ1-1
TGCAGTGCCAAACAGGGGACCGTCCATGAGCAGTTCTTC	CSAKQGTVHEQFF	-	TRBV20-1	TRBD1	TRBJ2-1
TGTGCCAGCAGTCCGGGACTAGCGGGAGGGCCGAGGTTCTTC	CASSPGLAGGPRFF	-	TRBV28	TRBD2	TRBJ2-1